The sequence of this T cell receptor beta chain was determined in a study of shared clonotypes between healthy human individuals. As for the study in general: Donor composition was two women and a few men, aged 18 to 49.

There are a few counts of this clone. Its target is unknown. Replicate sorted-subset PCRs were loaded with approximately 190 ng DNA, about 30,000 T cell genomes. Profiled with immunoSEQ multiplex PCR; TCRdb holds only in-frame clones, not every one. The sample comprises about 1 million clones, about 75% of which are singletons, and approximately 1.5% rests with the top ten. V was trimmed by 2 bases and J by 4 bases, leaving 8 bases between them. The CDR3 has 14 residues. Germline V gives CDR1 SNHLY, CDR2 FYNNEI. Study results and caveats: Sampling involved blood alone; tissue repertoires likely differ. Incompleteness in sorted-subset sequencing, despite large depth, was shown by rarefaction.

The sample consisted of memory CD4+ T cells sorted from blood. The subset here: CD45RA-negative fraction. This clonotype was obtained from a man aged 18 to 29 in good health. This chain links TRBV2 with TRBJ1-4; D not certain. CDR3 protein: CASSEYLSNEKLFF. The DNA for the CDR3 is TGTGCCAGCAGTGAATATCTAAGTAATGAAAAACTGTTTTTT.